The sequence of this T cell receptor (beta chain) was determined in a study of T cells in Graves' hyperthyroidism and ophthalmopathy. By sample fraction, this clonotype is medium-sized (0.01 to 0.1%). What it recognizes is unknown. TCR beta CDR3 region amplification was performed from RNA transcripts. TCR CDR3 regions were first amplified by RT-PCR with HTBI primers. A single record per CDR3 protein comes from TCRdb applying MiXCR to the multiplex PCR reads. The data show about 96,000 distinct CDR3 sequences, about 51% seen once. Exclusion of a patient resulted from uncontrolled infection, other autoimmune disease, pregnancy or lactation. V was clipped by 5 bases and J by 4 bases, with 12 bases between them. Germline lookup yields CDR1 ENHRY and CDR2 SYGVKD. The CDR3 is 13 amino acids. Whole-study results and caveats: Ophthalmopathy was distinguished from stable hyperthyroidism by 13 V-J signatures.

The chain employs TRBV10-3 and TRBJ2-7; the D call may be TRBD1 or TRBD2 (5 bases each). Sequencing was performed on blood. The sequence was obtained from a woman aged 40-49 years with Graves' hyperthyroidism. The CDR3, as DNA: TGTGCCATCAGTCGGGGACGGGGTTACGAGCAGTACTTC. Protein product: CAISRGRGYEQYF.